This TCR beta chain came from a study of beta chain features in type 1 diabetes. The J segment lost 1 base and the V segment lost 3 bases, leaving 5 bases of the junction unmatched. The CDR3 spans 16 residues. Germline CDR1 is KGHSH and CDR2 is LQKENI. Expressed TCRB transcripts were sequenced because the entire RNA isolate underwent reverse transcription. The table came from immunoSEQ multiplex PCR; TCRdb's copy has only in-frame clones and leaves some out. This table has approximately 330,000 clones, 8% to 13% appearing once. This TCR was sampled from a woman aged 25 to 39 in good health. V is TRBV18 and J is TRBJ2-5; 10 positions agree with TRBD2. Sequences were obtained from naive CD4+ T cells from blood. In nucleotides, the CDR3 is TGTGCCAGCTCACCTGAAGCGGGAGGGCCCCAAGAGACCCAGTACTTC. This translates into CASSPEAGGPQETQYF.